This T cell receptor (beta chain) was recorded in a study of shared clonotypes between healthy human individuals. Study information: A couple of women and three men aged 18 to 49 made up the donors.

General study points: Clonotype sharing levels among donors were expected to vary with sequencing depth. Among the subsets, naive ones generally showed larger estimated richness than memory ones.

At the deep level, the assay was run. The assay was immunoSEQ multiplex PCR, and TCRdb's table has in-frame clones only and misses some. The repertoire holds about 670,000 clones, with about 78% as singletons. Of note for this clone: What it recognizes is unknown.

The CDR3 is 17 amino acids. Germline-derived CDR1 and CDR2 are SGHRS and YFSETQ. V shed 5 bases, J shed 2 bases, and the junction held 15 bases outside the gene matches. The clonotype comes from a woman in her 30s in good health. The chain joins TRBV5-1 to TRBJ1-2; 7 bases are shared with TRBD1. Sequenced input: memory CD4+ T cells sorted from blood. Subset here: CD45RA-negative fraction. The CDR3 here is CASRGDAYDRANYGYTF. The CDR3 region has the DNA TGCGCCAGCAGGGGCGATGCATATGACAGGGCCAACTATGGCTACACCTTC.